This T cell receptor (beta chain) is drawn from a study of graft-versus-host responses after intestinal transplantation. Study results and caveats: Patients with graft-donor T cell macrochimerism had high graft-versus-host to host-versus-graft clonal ratios in allografts. GvH clones were identified in recipient marrow, with some first appearing in ileum or blood.

The assay was immunoSEQ multiplex PCR, and TCRdb's table has in-frame clones only and misses some. Of 15,000 to 20,000 clones in the sample, 80% were seen once. Intraepithelial and lamina propria lymphocytes were isolated from graft specimens. The count of this clone is one. Its specificity is unknown. Germline V gene sequence: CDR1 MDHEN, CDR2 SYDVKM. V was pared by 1 base and J by 2 bases, with 6 bases of the junction left unmatched. The CDR3 totals 16 residues. This chain links TRBV28 with TRBJ2-3; 7 bases match TRBD1. The origin of this receptor is a human patient who received an intestinal transplant, so some T cells may come from the graft donor. This sample comprised ileum tissue, obtained 104 days after intestinal transplant. This chain's CDR3 is CASSLSSDRNTDTQYF. CDR3 in DNA: TGTGCCAGCAGTTTATCCTCGGACAGGAACACAGATACGCAGTATTTT.